The 12 T cell receptor beta chains reported below all come from one sample, sequenced in a study of shared clonotypes between healthy human individuals. Cells designated naive CD8 were CD45RO-negative and were positively selected for CCR7, with terminally differentiated effector memory CD45RA+ cells excluded. Using immunoSEQ multiplex PCR, the repertoire was profiled, and TCRdb retains in-frame clones only, with some absent. The repertoire holds hundreds of thousands of clones, roughly 95% seen once, with roughly 0.1% in the top ten. Sequences were obtained from naive CD8+ T cells sorted from blood. All receptors come from a woman aged 25-40 years in good health.

The rearrangement joins TRBV11-3 to TRBJ2-3; D unclear. V lost 3 bases, J lost 2 bases, and 9 bases lay in between. The germline gives CDR1 SGHNT, CDR2 YENEEA. This CDR3 is 14 amino acids long. CDR3 residues: CASSFTGTTDTQYF. CDR3 in DNA: TGTGCCAGCAGCTTCACCGGCACCACAGATACGCAGTATTTT.

V gene TRBV4-1 combines with J gene TRBJ2-1; possibly TRBD1 for D (6 bases). Deletions cut 3 bases from V and 5 bases from J, with 14 bases between. This CDR3 spans 15 amino acids. Germline CDR1 reads MGHRA; CDR2 reads YSYEKL. The CDR3 spells CASSHSRGRDNEQFF. DNA of the CDR3: TGCGCCAGCAGCCATTCCAGGGGTCGGGACAATGAGCAGTTCTTC.

The chain has TRBV19 and TRBJ1-2; 7 nucleotides line up with TRBD1. V lost 4 bases to trimming and J lost 9 bases; unmatched junction nucleotides: 8. The germline V gene encodes CDR1 LNHDA and CDR2 SQIVND (reference sequence). The CDR3 length is 13 residues. CDR3 sequence reads: CASSSGTAVSYTF. CDR3 sequence (DNA): TGTGCCAGTAGTAGTGGGACAGCTGTAAGCTACACCTTC.

This chain links TRBV30 with TRBJ1-1, with 7 positions matching TRBD1. The CDR3 is made up of 14 amino acids. J was trimmed by 3 bases and V by 4 bases; bases with no gene match: 8. Germline values: CDR1 GTSNPN, CDR2 SVGIG (reference sequence). The CDR3 reads CAWTRDSMYTEAFF. The CDR3 DNA follows: TGTGCCTGGACCAGGGACAGTATGTACACTGAAGCTTTCTTT.

The rearrangement uses TRBV5-6 and TRBJ2-7; no definite D call. This CDR3 contains 18 residues. The germline gives CDR1 SGHDT, CDR2 YYEEEE. V lost 4 bases and J 4 bases, leaving 27 bases between the germline ends. The DNA of the CDR3 is TGTGCCAGCAGCGGTGGCCGAAAGTCCGCTACACCGGCGTACGAGCAGTACTTC. Its translation: CASSGGRKSATPAYEQYF.

This chain links TRBV6-1 with TRBJ2-5; 8 bases map to TRBD2. Germline CDR1 and CDR2: MNHNS and SASEGT. J gave up 5 bases and V 6 bases, and 8 bases lay outside the gene matches. CDR3 length: 14 residues. The CDR3 nucleotides read TGTGCCAGCAGCGCAGCGGGGGAAGGGGAGACCCAGTACTTC. Residues: CASSAAGEGETQYF.

Here the CDR3 reads CASSVGGTGDEKLFF. CDR3 coding DNA: TGTGCCAGCAGCGTAGGCGGGACAGGGGATGAAAAACTGTTTTTT. This chain connects TRBV9 to TRBJ1-4; TRBD1 aligns across 10 bases. The germline V gene has CDR1 SGDLS and CDR2 YYNGEE. The CDR3 consists of 15 residues. V was clipped by 0 bases and J by 6 bases; unmatched bases: 2.

This sequence joins TRBV9 and TRBJ1-1; maybe TRBD1 (6 bases). CDR3 length: 15 amino acids. Germline CDR1 SGDLS, CDR2 YYNGEE. V lost 3 bases and J 0 bases, leaving 12 bases between the germline ends. This chain's CDR3 is CASSGIDRLNTEAFF. The CDR3 coding sequence is TGTGCCAGCAGCGGAATAGACAGGTTGAACACTGAAGCTTTCTTT.

The chain carries TRBV2 and TRBJ2-2; maybe TRBD1 (5 bases). Trimming stripped 3 bases from V and 4 bases from J, with 21 bases between. This CDR3 has 18 residues. Germline assignment: CDR1 SNHLY and CDR2 FYNNEI. CDR3 in amino acids: CASSDTTVKGTSTGELFF. The DNA for the CDR3 is TGTGCCAGCAGTGATACGACAGTCAAGGGTACGTCCACCGGGGAGCTGTTTTTT.

As DNA, the CDR3 is TGTGCCAGCTCAGGGGGCCAGCTCGGGCGATCCGAAGCTTTCTTT. Its translation: CASSGGQLGRSEAFF. V gene TRBV18 combines with J gene TRBJ1-1; D may be TRBD1 (6 bases). Trimming left V 5 bases short and J 8 bases short, with 21 bases between. Germline CDR1 is KGHSH and CDR2 is LQKENI. CDR3 size: 15 residues. The full variable domain, rest sourced from reference TRBV18 and TRBJ1-1, is NAGVMQNPRHLVRRRGQEARLRCSPMKGHSHVYWYRQLPEEGLKFMVYLQKENIIDESGMPKERFSAEFPKEGPSILRIQQVVRGDSAAYFCASSGGQLGRSEAFFGQGTRLTVV.

The chain links TRBV28 to TRBJ2-1; D may be TRBD2 (6 bases). Per germline, CDR1 MDHEN and CDR2 SYDVKM. The CDR3 has 14 amino acids. V shed 7 bases and J shed 14 bases, with 24 bases lying between them. The CDR3 loop is CASTPLLGLKKEFF. CDR3 sequence (DNA): TGTGCCAGCACCCCCCTATTGGGACTTAAAAAAGAGTTCTTC.

The rearrangement uses TRBV28 and TRBJ1-1; D is unclear. CDR1 and CDR2 (germline): MDHEN, SYDVKM. Trimming shortened V by 5 bases and J by 0 bases, and 16 bases separated the two germline ends. The CDR3 spans 16 residues. Here the CDR3 reads CASSLISGSLNTEAFF. CDR3 sequence (DNA): TGTGCCAGCAGTCTGATCTCCGGATCTCTGAACACTGAAGCTTTCTTT.